Listed below are T cell receptor beta chains from one sample, sequenced in a study of T cells after posttransplantation cyclophosphamide. Profiled with immunoSEQ multiplex PCR; TCRdb holds only in-frame clones, not every one. Here the sample spans some 1,900 clones, roughly 80% being singletons. This specimen was PBMCs, taken around 280 days after allogeneic stem cell transplant with posttransplant cyclophosphamide. These receptor sequences come from a young adult male patient who received an allogeneic stem cell transplant from a related donor, was CMV-positive, and had acute GVHD only. The T cells may come from the graft donor. The CDR3 runs from the conserved cysteine through the conserved F or W. The order of the fields is J gene, clone size, V gene, D gene, CDR3 protein, CDR3 DNA. A D gene is named only where the DNA matches it firmly. Only some rows state a clone size, as once, few, many or a class for expanded clones.

>TRBJ2-1|NA|TRBV19|TRBD2
CASRRGGAVEQFF
TGTGCCAGCCGCCGGGGGGGGGCGGTTGAGCAGTTCTTC
>TRBJ2-5|NA|TRBV7-2|TRBD2
CASSLPGGQETQYF
TGTGCCAGCAGCTTACCGGGGGGCCAAGAGACCCAGTACTTC
>TRBJ1-1|NA|TRBV5-1|TRBD1
CASSWGTGGLSEAFF
TGCGCCAGCAGCTGGGGGACAGGGGGCCTGTCTGAAGCTTTCTTT
>TRBJ2-2|large|TRBV10-2|NA
CASSESAGSTGELFF
TGCGCCAGCAGTGAGTCAGCCGGGAGCACCGGGGAGCTGTTTTTT
>TRBJ2-5|NA|TRBV1|NA
CTSSQPPLSRTSGGVFEETQYF
TGCACCAGCAGCCAACCCCCTCTGAGTAGGACTAGCGGGGGGGTGTTCGAGGAGACCCAGTACTTC
>TRBJ2-5|NA|TRBV30|NA
CAWSPPAGRKTQYF
TGTGCCTGGAGTCCCCCGGCAGGGCGGAAGACCCAGTACTTC
>TRBJ1-5|once|TRBV19|TRBD1
CASRVGQGKIGNQPQHF
TGTGCCAGTAGAGTCGGACAGGGTAAGATTGGCAATCAGCCCCAGCATTTT
>TRBJ1-5|NA|TRBV5-5|NA
CASSHQQSNQPQHF
TGTGCCAGCAGCCACCAACAGAGCAATCAGCCCCAGCATTTT
>TRBJ1-2|NA|TRBV2|TRBD1
CASRYRQGVGNYGYTF
TGTGCCAGCAGGTACCGACAGGGCGTGGGGAACTATGGCTACACCTTC
>TRBJ2-2|NA|TRBV7-9|TRBD1
CASSFRQGTNTGELFF
TGTGCCAGCAGCTTCCGACAGGGTACGAACACCGGGGAGCTGTTTTTT
>TRBJ2-2|NA|TRBV11-3|NA
CASSARTELNTGELFF
TGTGCCAGCAGCGCTCGGACAGAGCTAAACACCGGGGAGCTGTTTTTT
>TRBJ1-2|NA|TRBV10-3|NA
CAISPQGPANYGYTF
TGTGCCATCAGTCCACAGGGACCAGCTAACTATGGCTACACCTTC
>TRBJ1-6|once|TRBV7-9|TRBD1
CASSARQGGYSPLHF
TGTGCCAGCAGCGCCCGACAGGGAGGTTATTCCCCCCTCCACTTT
>TRBJ2-5|NA|TRBV4-3|TRBD1
CASSQWDRGAETQYF
TGCGCCAGCAGCCAATGGGACAGGGGGGCAGAGACCCAGTACTTC
>TRBJ2-2|NA|TRBV28|NA
CASSFITRDTGELFF
TGTGCCAGCAGTTTTATAACCAGGGACACCGGGGAGCTGTTTTTT